The 20 T cell receptor beta chains below were found in one sample sequenced in a study of glioma-infiltrating T cells. Amplification of TCR alpha and beta CDR3 regions from RNA used iRepertoire nested multiplex PCR. A single record per CDR3 protein comes from TCRdb applying MiXCR to the multiplex PCR reads. The sample has under 200,000 distinct CDR3 sequences; roughly 45% are singletons. The sequencing input was glioma tissue, nonneoplastic brain tissue, or PBMCs (not recorded which). Source of these receptors: a human donor with low-grade glioma or glioblastoma, undergoing nonglioma brain surgery, or in good health (not recorded which).

In its sample, this clonotype was seen many times. The chain employs TRBV2 and TRBJ1-1; D is uncertain. Germline CDR1 SNHLY, CDR2 FYNNEI. Deletions cut 7 bases from V and 1 base from J, with 10 bases between. CDR3 length: 13 amino acids. The CDR3 nucleotides are TGTGCCAGCACGGAGGTGGGGAACACTGAAGCTTTCTTT. As protein: CASTEVGNTEAFF.

As regards this clonotype: At one end the junction does not follow the germline gene, possibly because of a read error. J is TRBJ2-3 and V is TRBV20-1; 13 bases fit TRBD2. Looked up from germline, CDR1 is DFQATT and CDR2 is SNEGSKA (reference sequence). This CDR3 comprises 16 residues. The CDR3: CSTGTSGIGIQDTQYF. The CDR3 DNA is TGCAGCACCGGGACTAGCGGGATTGGTATCCAAGATACGCAATATTTT.

Worth noting for this clonotype: At one end, the junction sequence differs from germline, possibly due to a read error. The rearrangement joins TRBV27 to TRBJ2-7; D is undetermined. The V gene's germline CDR1 is MNHEY and CDR2 SMNVEV (reference sequence). CDR3 length: 16 residues. The CDR3 region has the DNA TGTTCCAGCAGCTCCCGACGCCACCCAAGAGACTACGAGCAGTACTTC. Encoded protein: CSSSSRRHPRDYEQYF.

About this clonotype itself: The junction does not match germline at one end; this may be a read error. This chain connects TRBV7-9 to TRBJ2-1; weak D call: TRBD2 (5 bases). CDR3 size: 14 residues. In germline, CDR1 is SEHNR, CDR2 FQNEAQ (reference sequence). CDR3 DNA: TGTGTCAGCGGCACGGGTTGGCTAGACAATGAGCAGTTCTTC. This encodes CVSGTGWLDNEQFF. The whole variable domain, filled in from reference TRBV7-9 and TRBJ2-1, reads DTGVSQNPRHKITKRGQNVTFRCDPISEHNRLYWYRQTLGQGPEFLTYFQNEAQLEKSRLLSDRFSAERPKGSFSTLEIQRTEQGDSAMYLCVSGTGWLDNEQFFGPGTRLTVL.

The chain recombines TRBV20-1 with TRBJ2-5, with TRBD2 matching 13 bases. Germline V gene sequence: CDR1 DFQATT, CDR2 SNEGSKA (reference sequence). This CDR3 has 19 residues. The V gene end was trimmed by 5 bases and the J gene end by 4 bases; junction bases not matched to a gene: 19. The CDR3 spells CSAGRTIGLAGVFGETQYF. In DNA, the CDR3 is TGCAGTGCTGGCAGGACAATAGGACTAGCGGGAGTTTTCGGAGAGACCCAGTACTTC.

The chain links TRBV3-1 to TRBJ2-7; 8 bases line up with TRBD2. This CDR3 region has 15 residues. J lost 5 bases, V lost 3 bases, and 9 bases had no gene match. CDR1 and CDR2 (germline): LGHDT, YNNKEL (reference sequence). As DNA, the CDR3 is TGTGCCAGCAGCCAGGAACCGGGACTAGTCCACGAGCAGTACTTC. Amino acid sequence: CASSQEPGLVHEQYF.

The V gene is TRBV6-2 or TRBV6-3, the J gene TRBJ2-1, with D unclear. The CDR3 covers 13 residues. The germline gives CDR1 MNHEY, CDR2 SVGEGT. The V and J ends lost 1 base and 13 bases respectively, with 14 bases between them. For the CDR3, the DNA is TGTGCCAGCAGTTACTTTGTAGAAGAGACCCAGTTCTTC. Translating gives CASSYFVEETQFF.

J is TRBJ2-2 and V is TRBV19; no reliable D call. Germline V lookup: CDR1 LNHDA, CDR2 SQIVND (reference sequence). The CDR3 totals 13 residues. V lost 7 bases to trimming and J lost 4 bases, with 10 bases between them. The CDR3, as DNA: TGTGCCAGTACTGTAGGGCCCACCGGGGAGCTGTTTTTT. It encodes CASTVGPTGELFF.

This clonotype was recorded once. The chain uses TRBV2 and TRBJ1-3; D remains unclear. Germline CDR1 SNHLY, CDR2 FYNNEI. The V end lost 4 bases, the J end lost 4 bases, and 17 bases lay between the germline ends. This CDR3 has 16 residues. The CDR3: CASSGPRNWAGNTIYF. For the CDR3, the DNA is TGTGCCAGCAGTGGACCCAGGAATTGGGCGGGAAACACCATATATTTT.

As concerns this clonotype: Being one base from a much bigger clone, this may be a read error. This rearrangement joins TRBV20-1 to TRBJ2-5, with D unresolved. Germline CDR1 is DFQATT and CDR2 is SNEGSKA (reference sequence). The CDR3 runs to 14 residues. In DNA form, the CDR3 reads TGCAGTGGTAGAGCTTTAGGGCTCTTAGAGACCCAGTACTTC. Protein product: CSGRALGLLETQYF.

With respect to this clonotype: This may be a read error, as it is one base from a much larger clone. The rearrangement joins TRBV28 to TRBJ1-5; D is unresolved. Trimming shortened V by 3 bases and J by 1 base, and 10 bases separated the two germline ends. CDR3 length: 15 amino acids. Germline lookup yields CDR1 MDHEN and CDR2 SYDVKM. The CDR3 region is CASSLIKGSNQPQHF. In DNA, the CDR3 is TGTGCCAGCAGTTTGATAAAAGGAAGCAATCAGCCCCAGCATTTT.

The rearrangement uses TRBV18 and TRBJ2-3; TRBD1 matches at 9 bases. V was clipped by 2 bases and J by 6 bases; unmatched bases: 9. The V gene's germline CDR1 is KGHSH and CDR2 LQKENI. The CDR3 runs 16 residues. The chain's CDR3 is CASSPIQGAQGDTQYF. The DNA of the CDR3 is TGTGCCAGCTCACCAATACAGGGGGCCCAAGGGGATACGCAGTATTTT.

This chain's CDR3 is CASSDSGRRETQYF. The CDR3 coding sequence is TGCGCCAGCAGCGATAGCGGGAGGCGGGAGACCCAGTACTTC. The chain has TRBV5-1 and TRBJ2-5; 10 positions match TRBD2. V gave up 4 bases and J gave up 5 bases; unmatched junction bases: 5. Germline V gives CDR1 SGHRS, CDR2 YFSETQ. This CDR3 region has 14 residues.

This clonotype was seen ten or more times. The chain recombines TRBV7-2 with TRBJ1-1; D remains ambiguous. CDR3 length: 13 amino acids. Germline-derived CDR1 and CDR2 are SGHTA and FQGNSA. Trimming stripped 5 bases from V and 1 base from J, with 8 bases between. The CDR3 here is CASSLPPNTEAFF. DNA of the CDR3: TGTGCCAGCAGCCTCCCACCGAACACTGAAGCTTTCTTT.

V is TRBV12-3 or TRBV12-4 and J is TRBJ1-5; D unresolved. CDR3 size: 14 residues. V was clipped by 3 bases and J by 0 bases, with 6 bases between them. This chain's CDR3 is CASSFTDSNQPQHF. CDR3 bases: TGTGCCAGCAGTTTTACAGATAGCAATCAGCCCCAGCATTTT.

The chain recombines TRBV19 with TRBJ1-1, with D perhaps TRBD1 (5 bases). Germline V lookup: CDR1 LNHDA, CDR2 SQIVND (reference sequence). The CDR3 length is 16 residues. The V end lost 8 bases, the J end lost 0 bases, and 19 bases lay between the germline ends. Here the CDR3 reads CASGSPPRQMNTEAFF. Written as DNA, the CDR3 is TGTGCCAGTGGTTCACCGCCGAGACAGATGAACACTGAAGCTTTCTTT.

As concerns this clonotype: This clone may be a read error of a much larger clone one base away. The chain carries TRBV6-1 and TRBJ2-2, with D tentatively TRBD2 (5 bases). Trimming took off 6 bases at V and 3 bases at J, with 14 bases between the two ends. Germline assignment: CDR1 MNHNS and CDR2 SASEGT. The CDR3 is 15 amino acids. CDR3 in amino acids: CASRRAGADTGELFF. The CDR3 DNA follows: TGTGCCAGCAGGAGGGCGGGCGCGGACACCGGGGAGCTGTTTTTT.

Worth noting for this clonotype: A read error may explain this, as a much larger clone is one base away. V and J are TRBV28 and TRBJ1-1; the D gene is possibly TRBD1 (6 bases). The CDR3 length is 13 residues. Germline V CDR1 and CDR2: MDHEN, SYDVKM. The ends were cut back, 6 bases at V and 6 bases at J, with 14 bases in the middle. DNA for the CDR3: TGTGCCAGCAGCACAACAGGGACCCCTGAAGCTTTCTTT. Amino acids: CASSTTGTPEAFF.

Judged by abundance, this clonotype is medium-sized. This chain links TRBV7-2 with TRBJ1-2, with D tentatively TRBD1 (5 bases). The CDR3 covers 12 residues. Trimming removed 5 bases from V and 8 bases from J, with 12 bases in between. Germline V gene lookup returns CDR1 SGHTA and CDR2 FQGNSA. Here the CDR3 reads CASSPTWGGYTF. CDR3 coding DNA: TGTGCCAGCAGCCCTACATGGGGGGGCTACACCTTC. The full variable domain, completed using reference TRBV7-2 and TRBJ1-2, is GAGVSQSPSNKVTEKGKDVELRCDPISGHTALYWYRQSLGQGLEFLIYFQGNSAPDKSGLPSDRFSAERTGGSVSTLTIQRTQQEDSAVYLCASSPTWGGYTFGSGTRLTVV.

This clonotype showed up just a few times. CDR3 protein: CASSFSGGFTEAFF. CDR3 nucleotide sequence: TGTGCCAGCAGTTTTTCGGGGGGATTCACTGAAGCTTTCTTT. The V call is TRBV12-3 or TRBV12-4, the J call TRBJ1-1; D might be TRBD1 (5 bases). Trimming left V 3 bases short and J 4 bases short, with 12 bases between. This CDR3 comprises 14 residues.